Following are 15 T cell receptor beta chains from one sample sequenced in a study of T cells in Graves' hyperthyroidism and ophthalmopathy. TCR beta CDR3 sequences were amplified from RNA transcripts. The HTBI primer set served for first-round RT-PCR of the TCR CDR3. TCRdb used MiXCR to reprocess the multiplex PCR reads, holding one entry per CDR3 protein. The sample includes approximately 600,000 distinct CDR3 sequences, 15% to 20% of them seen just once. The sample consisted of blood. The receptors originated from a woman aged 25 to 39 with Graves' hyperthyroidism.

This clonotype occurred many times. The J gene is TRBJ2-5, the V gene TRBV7-9; unclear D gene. Germline V gives CDR1 SEHNR, CDR2 FQNEAQ (reference sequence). This CDR3 is 12 amino acids long. V shed 2 bases and J shed 13 bases, with 14 bases lying between them. CDR3 sequence (DNA): TGTGCCAGCAGCTTACGGAACCAGCCTAGGTACTTC. Translating it yields CASSLRNQPRYF.

A few counts support this clonotype. The chain employs TRBV24-1 and TRBJ2-7; D call uncertain. This CDR3 comprises 15 residues. The germline CDR1 and CDR2 sequences are KGHDR and SFDVKD. The V end lost 2 bases, the J end lost 5 bases, and 15 bases lay between the germline ends. CDR3 in DNA: TGTGCCACCAGTGATTCCTATCTAAGGAACGACGAGCAGTACTTC. Protein product: CATSDSYLRNDEQYF.

A few counts support this clonotype. The CDR3 loop is CASSQLGTSGRPLSSYEQYF. DNA of the CDR3: TGCGCCAGCAGCCAGCTTGGGACTAGCGGGAGACCCCTAAGCTCCTACGAGCAGTACTTC. V gene TRBV4-1 combines with J gene TRBJ2-7; 14 nucleotides line up with TRBD2. The CDR3 extends over 20 amino acids. Germline CDR1 and CDR2: MGHRA and YSYEKL. The junction had 13 bases not matched to a gene; V was cut back by 3 bases and J by 0 bases.

This clonotype was seen at least ten times. The genes are TRBV10-3 and TRBJ2-1; the D gene is possibly TRBD1 (6 bases). V lost 3 bases and J 4 bases, leaving 13 bases between the germline ends. The CDR3 is made up of 15 amino acids. CDR1 ENHRY and CDR2 SYGVKD come from the germline V gene. The CDR3: CAISDGQWAYNEQFF. CDR3 nucleotides: TGTGCCATCAGTGATGGACAGTGGGCGTACAATGAGCAGTTCTTC.

The CDR3 nucleotides read TGTGCCAGCAGCTTCCCCAGCGCCGGGGGAATGGGGACCCAGTACTTC. Translating it yields CASSFPSAGGMGTQYF. The chain recombines TRBV11-2 with TRBJ2-5, with D possibly TRBD2 on 6 matching bases. The CDR3 extends over 16 amino acids. Trimming took off 3 bases at V and 7 bases at J, with 21 bases between the two ends. Per the germline V gene, CDR1 is SGHAT and CDR2 is FQNNGV.

This chain uses TRBV4-2 with TRBJ2-2; D tentatively fits TRBD1 or TRBD2 (5 bases each). Trimming took 0 bases from V and 5 from J, leaving 16 bases between them. Germline values: CDR1 LGHNA, CDR2 YNFKEQ. The CDR3 is 17 residues long. CDR3 loop: CASSQEVGGGFTGELFF. DNA for the CDR3: TGTGCCAGCAGCCAAGAGGTCGGTGGGGGTTTTACCGGGGAGCTGTTTTTT.

The chain joins TRBV4-1 to TRBJ2-7; possibly TRBD1 for D (6 bases). From germline, CDR1 is MGHRA and CDR2 YSYEKL. CDR3 size: 16 residues. Trimming pared 0 bases from V and 0 bases from J, leaving 12 bases between. The DNA for the CDR3 is TGCGCCAGCAGCCAAGAGCCACAAGGGGGCTCCTACGAGCAGTACTTC. Its translation: CASSQEPQGGSYEQYF.

This clonotype was detected a few times. J is TRBJ1-1 and V is TRBV15; D is unresolved. The CDR3 is 14 amino acids. Trimming took off 0 bases at V and 6 bases at J, with 11 bases between the two ends. Germline CDR1 reads LNHNV; CDR2 reads YYDKDF (reference sequence). The CDR3 coding sequence is TGTGCCACCAGCAGAGATATTGCCCCCTCTGAAGCTTTCTTT. Its translation is CATSRDIAPSEAFF.

The chain joins TRBV28 to TRBJ2-7; D is possibly TRBD1 (5 bases). Trimming stripped 2 bases from V and 0 bases from J, with 14 bases between. The CDR3 has 16 residues. CDR1 and CDR2 (germline): MDHEN, SYDVKM. CDR3 sequence: CASSLDRTGASYEQYF. DNA for the CDR3: TGTGCCAGCAGTTTAGATAGAACAGGCGCCTCCTACGAGCAGTACTTC. The full variable domain, with the rest looked up from reference TRBV28 and TRBJ2-7, is DVKVTQSSRYLVKRTGEKVFLECVQDMDHENMFWYRQDPGLGLRLIYFSYDVKMKEKGDIPEGYSVSREKKERFSLILESASTNQTSMYLCASSLDRTGASYEQYFGPGTRLTVT.

In its sample, this clonotype was seen many times. The chain has TRBV12-3 or TRBV12-4 and TRBJ2-1, with 14 bases identical to TRBD2. This CDR3 spans 17 amino acids. V gave up 10 bases and J gave up 0 bases; unmatched junction bases: 8. The CDR3 loop is CATGLAGGFSSYNEQFF. The DNA of the CDR3 is TGTGCCACCGGACTAGCGGGAGGCTTCAGCTCCTACAATGAGCAGTTCTTC.

Comments on this clonotype: A single base separates this from a much larger clone, so it may be a read error. The chain joins TRBV27 to TRBJ2-4, with D possibly TRBD2 on 6 matching bases. The CDR3 runs 15 residues. Germline values: CDR1 MNHEY, CDR2 SMNVEV (reference sequence). The CDR3 DNA reads as TGTGCCAGCAGAGGACGGACGGGAGCCAAAAACATTCGGTACTTC. Amino acids: CASRGRTGAKNIRYF.

The rearrangement links TRBV6-5 to TRBJ2-2, with D hard to call. The germline V gene encodes CDR1 MNHEY and CDR2 SVGAGI. The V and J ends lost 2 bases and 4 bases respectively, with 5 bases between them. CDR3 length: 13 residues. CDR3 in amino acids: CASSYRGTGELFF. The CDR3 DNA sequence: TGTGCCAGCAGTTACAGAGGCACCGGGGAGCTGTTTTTT.

The table lists this clonotype with a few counts. This chain uses TRBV20-1 with TRBJ1-1; no clear D. Germline V gene lookup returns CDR1 DFQATT and CDR2 SNEGSKA (reference sequence). The V end was cut by 4 bases, the J end by 7 bases, with 16 bases between. This CDR3 is built from 13 residues. The CDR3, as DNA: TGCAGTGCTAAGGAAGGGAGTAATGATGAAGCTTTCTTT. Protein sequence: CSAKEGSNDEAFF.

This clonotype has at least ten counts. The chain is built from TRBV5-1 and TRBJ2-7; D possibly corresponds to TRBD1 (6 bases). Germline V gene sequence: CDR1 SGHRS, CDR2 YFSETQ. This CDR3 spans 15 amino acids. V shed 4 bases and J shed 0 bases, with 14 bases lying between them. The CDR3 is CASSEAPGASYEQYF. In nucleotides, the CDR3 is TGCGCCAGCAGCGAGGCGCCAGGGGCCTCCTACGAGCAGTACTTC.

CDR3 nucleotides: TGTGCCAGCAGCTTAGGGTTCGGAACTAATGAAAAACTGTTTTTT. Its protein is CASSLGFGTNEKLFF. The chain joins TRBV13 to TRBJ1-4; the D is unclear. In germline, CDR1 is PRHDT, CDR2 FYEKMQ (reference sequence). The CDR3 totals 15 residues. V was trimmed by 0 bases and J by 1 base, leaving 6 bases between them.